The next 14 T cell receptor beta chains were all read from a single sample in a study of cytotoxic CD8 clonotypes in ibrutinib-treated CLL. Measured with immunoSEQ multiplex PCR; TCRdb has only the in-frame clones, and not every one. The data hold roughly 160,000 clones, with around 84% observed a single time. Sequenced material: PBMCs, taken after 12 months of ibrutinib treatment. These receptors were obtained from a human donor with chronic lymphocytic leukemia.

V usage is TRBV7-3 and J usage is TRBJ2-3; possibly TRBD1 for D (5 bases). Germline V gives CDR1 SGHTA, CDR2 FQGTGA. Trimming removed 2 bases at V and 1 base at J, with 13 bases between. The CDR3 totals 16 residues. Here the CDR3 reads CASSLGADVRTDTQYF. The CDR3 DNA is TGTGCCAGCAGCTTAGGGGCCGATGTTCGCACAGATACGCAGTATTTT.

The chain couples TRBV28 to TRBJ2-7; D uncertain. This CDR3 spans 13 amino acids. Germline V gene sequence: CDR1 MDHEN, CDR2 SYDVKM. The V and J ends lost 7 bases and 3 bases respectively, with 13 bases between them. The CDR3 loop is CASTPNGFYEQYF. The CDR3 bases are TGTGCCAGCACCCCTAACGGTTTCTACGAGCAGTACTTC.

V usage is TRBV11-1 and J usage is TRBJ1-3, with D uncertain. Germline loops: CDR1 SGHAT, CDR2 FQDESV (reference sequence). With 10 bases removed from V and 2 bases from J, the gap between germline ends came to 15 bases. The CDR3 loop spans 14 amino acids. The CDR3 is CAITRAGTGNTIYF. CDR3 nucleotides: TGTGCCATCACTCGAGCGGGGACTGGAAACACCATATATTTT.

This clone occurred once. The chain couples TRBV30 to TRBJ1-2; 9 bases fit TRBD1. CDR3 length: 15 residues. Germline V gives CDR1 GTSNPN, CDR2 SVGIG (reference sequence). The J segment lost 3 bases and the V segment lost 5 bases, leaving 10 bases of the junction unmatched. The CDR3 is CAWSRDRALDYGYTF. For the CDR3, the DNA is TGTGCCTGGTCCCGGGACAGGGCCTTGGACTATGGCTACACCTTC. The variable domain in full, with the rest retrieved from reference TRBV30 and TRBJ1-2, is SQTIHQWPATLVQPVGSPLSLECTVEGTSNPNLYWYRQAAGRGLQLLFYSVGIGQISSEVPQNLSASRPQDRQFILSSKKLLLSDSGFYLCAWSRDRALDYGYTFGSGTRLTVV.

As to this clone: Other DNA sequences in this specimen translate into the identical CDR3. V is TRBV19 and J is TRBJ1-5; 8 bases agree with TRBD1. The CDR3 has 14 residues. CDR1 LNHDA and CDR2 SQIVND come from the germline V gene (reference sequence). Trimming took 4 bases from V and 7 from J; bases not matched to a gene: 6. CDR3 nucleotides: TGTGCCAGTAGTAAGGACAGGGTGGGACAGCCCCAGCATTTT. Translated: CASSKDRVGQPQHF.

The V call is TRBV5-1, the J call TRBJ2-7, with D tentatively TRBD2 (5 bases). CDR1 and CDR2 (germline): SGHRS, YFSETQ. Trimming removed 4 bases at V and 0 bases at J, with 11 bases between. This CDR3 has 14 amino acids. Here the CDR3 DNA reads TGCGCCAGCAGCCGCAGTGGGAGCTCCTACGAGCAGTACTTC. Its translation is CASSRSGSSYEQYF.

The chain links TRBV28 to TRBJ1-1; no clear D gene. Deletions cut 6 bases from V and 6 bases from J, with 20 bases between. This CDR3 is built from 15 residues. CDR1 MDHEN and CDR2 SYDVKM come from the germline V gene. The CDR3 here is CASRAPGARGAEAFF. Here the CDR3 DNA reads TGTGCCAGCAGAGCACCGGGAGCACGGGGTGCTGAAGCTTTCTTT.

This chain uses TRBV6-6 with TRBJ2-5, with 11 bases fitting TRBD1. Germline loops: CDR1 MNHNY, CDR2 SVGAGI (reference sequence). Germline trimming cut 4 bases from V and 5 bases from J; bases unmatched to any gene: 6. This CDR3 spans 15 amino acids. CDR3 sequence reads: CASSFGQGAWETQYF. CDR3 in DNA: TGTGCCAGCAGTTTCGGACAGGGGGCGTGGGAGACCCAGTACTTC.

The J gene is TRBJ2-1, the V gene TRBV7-9, with D possibly matching TRBD2 (5 bases). Germline V gene data show CDR1 as SEHNR and CDR2 as FQNEAQ (reference sequence). CDR3 length: 15 residues. V lost 2 bases and J 6 bases, leaving 14 bases between the germline ends. DNA of the CDR3: TGTGCCAGCAGCTTAAGGGTACGGGATGGCAATGAGCAGTTCTTC. Protein product: CASSLRVRDGNEQFF.

J is TRBJ2-7 and V is TRBV6-5, with 8 bases that match TRBD1. V shed 10 bases and J 7 bases; nucleotides not matched to a gene: 15. This CDR3 is 14 amino acids long. The germline gives CDR1 MNHEY, CDR2 SVGAGI. DNA for the CDR3: TGTGCCATCGGTCCAACAGGGGGTACGCGGGAGCAGTACTTC. Translating gives CAIGPTGGTREQYF.

Note on this clone: Other nucleotide sequences from this sample produce the same CDR3. The chain joins TRBV29-1 to TRBJ1-1, with 7 nucleotides matching TRBD1. This CDR3 spans 14 amino acids. Germline V CDR1 and CDR2: SQVTM, ANQGSEA. The V and J ends lost 5 bases and 0 bases, in that order; junction bases with no gene match: 6. CDR3 DNA sequence: TGCAGCGTTTACAGGGGCGGCGTGAACACTGAAGCTTTCTTT. It is translated as CSVYRGGVNTEAFF.

The V call is TRBV28, the J call TRBJ2-5; D is uncertain. The germline V and J ends were trimmed by 7 bases and 0 bases, with 9 bases remaining between them. This CDR3 spans 13 amino acids. Germline loops: CDR1 MDHEN, CDR2 SYDVKM. CDR3 amino acids: CASTSSNQETQYF. The CDR3 nucleotides are TGTGCCAGCACTAGTTCAAACCAAGAGACCCAGTACTTC.

The chain couples TRBV5-1 to TRBJ2-7; D ambiguous. CDR1 and CDR2 from the germline V gene are SGHRS and YFSETQ. The CDR3 extends over 12 amino acids. Trimming stripped 0 bases from V and 3 bases from J, with 4 bases between. The CDR3 bases are TGCGCCAGCAGCTTGGACAACTACGAGCAGTACTTC. Residues: CASSLDNYEQYF.

This chain links TRBV15 with TRBJ1-2; D unclear. The germline V and J ends were trimmed by 0 bases and 8 bases, with 13 bases remaining between them. Germline V gives CDR1 LNHNV, CDR2 YYDKDF (reference sequence). The CDR3 length is 14 residues. This CDR3 reads CATSRDSVPGGYTF. The CDR3 region has the DNA TGTGCCACCAGCAGAGATTCGGTACCGGGAGGCTACACCTTC.